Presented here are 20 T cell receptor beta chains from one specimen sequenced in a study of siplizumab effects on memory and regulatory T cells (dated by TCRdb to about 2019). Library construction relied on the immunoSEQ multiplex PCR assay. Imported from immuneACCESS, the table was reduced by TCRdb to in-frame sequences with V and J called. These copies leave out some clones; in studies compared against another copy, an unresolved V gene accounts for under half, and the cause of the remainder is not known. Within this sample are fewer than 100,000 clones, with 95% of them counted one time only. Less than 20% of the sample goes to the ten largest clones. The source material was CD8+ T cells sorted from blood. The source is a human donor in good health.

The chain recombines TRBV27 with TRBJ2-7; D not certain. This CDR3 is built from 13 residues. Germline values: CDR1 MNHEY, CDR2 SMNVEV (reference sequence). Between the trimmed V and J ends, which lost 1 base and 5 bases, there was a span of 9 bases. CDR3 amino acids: CASSLFSLDEQYF. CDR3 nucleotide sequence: TGTGCCAGCAGTTTATTTAGTCTGGACGAGCAGTACTTC.

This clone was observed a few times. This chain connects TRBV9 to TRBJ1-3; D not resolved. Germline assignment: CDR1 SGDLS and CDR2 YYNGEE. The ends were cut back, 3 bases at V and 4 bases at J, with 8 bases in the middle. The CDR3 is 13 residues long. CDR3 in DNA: TGTGCCAGCAGCGCGAGGCAAGGAAACACCATATATTTT. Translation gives CASSARQGNTIYF.

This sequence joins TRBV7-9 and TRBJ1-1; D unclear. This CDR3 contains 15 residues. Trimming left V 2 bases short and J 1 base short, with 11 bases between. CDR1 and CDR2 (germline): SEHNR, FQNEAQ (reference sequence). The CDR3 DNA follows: TGTGCCAGCAGCTTAATGGGGATCCGGAACACTGAAGCTTTCTTT. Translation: CASSLMGIRNTEAFF.

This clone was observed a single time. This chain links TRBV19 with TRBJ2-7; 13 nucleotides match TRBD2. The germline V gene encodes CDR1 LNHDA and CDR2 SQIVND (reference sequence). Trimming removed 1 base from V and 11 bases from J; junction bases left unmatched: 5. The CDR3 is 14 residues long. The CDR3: CASSIGTSGRSKYF. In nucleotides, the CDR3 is TGTGCCAGTAGTATAGGGACTAGCGGGAGATCGAAGTACTTC.

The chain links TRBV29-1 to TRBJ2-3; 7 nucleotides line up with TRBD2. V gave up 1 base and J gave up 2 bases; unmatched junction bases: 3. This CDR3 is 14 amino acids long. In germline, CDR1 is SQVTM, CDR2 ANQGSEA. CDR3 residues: CSVEGLAVTDTQYF. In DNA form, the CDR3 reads TGCAGCGTTGAAGGCCTAGCGGTCACAGATACGCAGTATTTT.

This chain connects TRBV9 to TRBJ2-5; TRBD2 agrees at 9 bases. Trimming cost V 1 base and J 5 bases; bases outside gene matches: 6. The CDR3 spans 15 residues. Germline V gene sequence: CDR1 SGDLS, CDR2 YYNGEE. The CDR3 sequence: CASSVPAGGYETQYF. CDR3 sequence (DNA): TGTGCCAGCAGCGTACCAGCGGGAGGCTATGAGACCCAGTACTTC.

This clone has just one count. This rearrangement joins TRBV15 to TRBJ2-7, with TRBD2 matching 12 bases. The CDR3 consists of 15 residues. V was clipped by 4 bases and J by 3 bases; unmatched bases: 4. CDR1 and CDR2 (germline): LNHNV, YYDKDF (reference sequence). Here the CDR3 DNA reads TGTGCCACCAGCAACCGACTAGCGGGAGTCTACGAGCAGTACTTC. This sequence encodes CATSNRLAGVYEQYF. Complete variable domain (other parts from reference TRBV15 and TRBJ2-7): DAMVIQNPRYQVTQFGKPVTLSCSQTLNHNVMYWYQQKSSQAPKLLFHYYDKDFNNEADTPDNFQSRRPNTSFCFLDIRSPGLGDTAMYLCATSNRLAGVYEQYFGPGTRLTVT.

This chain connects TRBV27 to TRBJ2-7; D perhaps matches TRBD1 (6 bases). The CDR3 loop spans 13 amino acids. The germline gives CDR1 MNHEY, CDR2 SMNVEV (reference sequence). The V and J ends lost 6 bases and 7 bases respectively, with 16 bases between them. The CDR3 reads CASRNTGLGEQYF. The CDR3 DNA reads TGTGCCAGCAGAAACACAGGGCTGGGGGAGCAGTACTTC.

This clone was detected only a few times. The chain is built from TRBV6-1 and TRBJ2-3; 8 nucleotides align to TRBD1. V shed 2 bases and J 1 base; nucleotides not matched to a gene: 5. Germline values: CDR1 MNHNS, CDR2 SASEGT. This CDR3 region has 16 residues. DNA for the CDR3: TGTGCCAGCAGTGAAAACCCGGGACAGGGCACAGATACGCAGTATTTT. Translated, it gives CASSENPGQGTDTQYF.

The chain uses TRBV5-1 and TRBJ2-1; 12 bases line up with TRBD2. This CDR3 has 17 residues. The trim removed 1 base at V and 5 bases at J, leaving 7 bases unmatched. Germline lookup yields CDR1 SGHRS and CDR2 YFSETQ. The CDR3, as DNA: TGCGCCAGCAGCTTGATCTCCCGACTAGCGGGGGACAATGAGCAGTTCTTC. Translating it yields CASSLISRLAGDNEQFF.

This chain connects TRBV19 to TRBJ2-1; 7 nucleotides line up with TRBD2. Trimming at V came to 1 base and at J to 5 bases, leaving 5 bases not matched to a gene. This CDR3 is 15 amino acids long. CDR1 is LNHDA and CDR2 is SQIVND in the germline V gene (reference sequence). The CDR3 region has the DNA TGTGCCAGTAGTATAGCGGGAGGAGGGAACAATGAGCAGTTCTTC. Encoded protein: CASSIAGGGNNEQFF.

CDR3 protein: CASRDDSSTYNEQFF. The CDR3 bases are TGTGCCAGCAGGGACGACAGTTCTACCTACAATGAGCAGTTCTTC. The rearrangement joins TRBV28 to TRBJ2-1; a possible D gene is TRBD1 (5 bases). V lost 6 bases and J lost 2, with 14 bases in between. The CDR3 length is 15 residues. Germline V gene data show CDR1 as MDHEN and CDR2 as SYDVKM.

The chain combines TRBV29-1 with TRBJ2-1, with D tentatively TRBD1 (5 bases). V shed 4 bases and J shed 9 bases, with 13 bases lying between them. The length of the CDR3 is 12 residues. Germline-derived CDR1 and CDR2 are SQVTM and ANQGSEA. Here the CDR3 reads CSVVQGNIEQFF. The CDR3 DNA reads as TGCAGCGTTGTGCAGGGCAATATTGAGCAGTTCTTC.

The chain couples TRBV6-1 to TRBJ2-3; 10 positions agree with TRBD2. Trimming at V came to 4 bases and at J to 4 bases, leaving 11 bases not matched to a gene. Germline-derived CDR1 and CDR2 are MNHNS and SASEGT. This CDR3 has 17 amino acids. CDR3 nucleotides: TGTGCCAGCAGTGCCTCTCCTAAAGCGGGAGGGGCAGATACGCAGTATTTT. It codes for CASSASPKAGGADTQYF.

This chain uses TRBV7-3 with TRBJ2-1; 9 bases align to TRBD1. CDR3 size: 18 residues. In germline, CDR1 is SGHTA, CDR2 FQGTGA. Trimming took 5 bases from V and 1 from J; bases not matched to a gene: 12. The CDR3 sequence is CASSRTGGFSESYNEQFF. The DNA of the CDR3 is TGTGCCAGCAGCAGAACAGGGGGCTTCTCGGAGTCCTACAATGAGCAGTTCTTC.

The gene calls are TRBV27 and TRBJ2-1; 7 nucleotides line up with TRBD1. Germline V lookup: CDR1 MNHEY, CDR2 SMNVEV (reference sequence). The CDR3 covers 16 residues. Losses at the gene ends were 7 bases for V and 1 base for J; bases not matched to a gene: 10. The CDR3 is CASIKQGPGSYNEQFF. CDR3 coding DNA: TGTGCCAGCATAAAACAGGGGCCCGGGTCCTACAATGAGCAGTTCTTC.

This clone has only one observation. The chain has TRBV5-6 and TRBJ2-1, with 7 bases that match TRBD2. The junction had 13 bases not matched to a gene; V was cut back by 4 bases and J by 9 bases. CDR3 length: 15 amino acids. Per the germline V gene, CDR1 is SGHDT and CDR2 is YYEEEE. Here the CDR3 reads CASSPVAPGGGEQFF. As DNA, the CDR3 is TGTGCCAGCAGCCCGGTCGCCCCTGGGGGGGGTGAGCAGTTCTTC.

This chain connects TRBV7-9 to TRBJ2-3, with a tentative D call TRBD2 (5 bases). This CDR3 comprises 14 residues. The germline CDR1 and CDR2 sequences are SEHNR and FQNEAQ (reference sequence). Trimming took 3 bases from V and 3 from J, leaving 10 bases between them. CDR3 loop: CASSLAPGTDTQYF. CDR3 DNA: TGTGCCAGCAGCTTGGCCCCGGGGACAGATACGCAGTATTTT.

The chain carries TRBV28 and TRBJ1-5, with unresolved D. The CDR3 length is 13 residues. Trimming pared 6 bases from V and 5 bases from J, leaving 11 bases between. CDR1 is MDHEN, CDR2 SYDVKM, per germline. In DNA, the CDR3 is TGTGCCAGCAGCCTCGTCCCATATCAGCCCCAGCATTTT. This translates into CASSLVPYQPQHF.

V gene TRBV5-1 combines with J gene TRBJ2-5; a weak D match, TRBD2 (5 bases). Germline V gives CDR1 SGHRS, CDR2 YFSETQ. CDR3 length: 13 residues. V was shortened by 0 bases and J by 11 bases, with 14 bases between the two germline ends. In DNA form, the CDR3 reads TGCGCCAGCAGCTTGGGGATAGCGAAAGAACAGTACTTC. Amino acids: CASSLGIAKEQYF.